Listed below are T cell receptor beta chains from one sample, sequenced in a study of T-cell memory formation after mild COVID-19. TCRdb re-called the 5' RACE reads through MiXCR, storing one row per CDR3 protein. The sample lists roughly 300,000 distinct CDR3 sequences; 8% to 9% were seen once. The sample consisted of PBMCs or a T cell subset sorted from them (not recorded which). The receptors originated from a man aged 18-30 years who had mild COVID-19 (a few samples of this study predate the infection). Cell type and time point are not known. CDR3s include the opening cysteine and the closing phenylalanine or tryptophan. The D gene is left open where the match is weak. Rows give clone size only sometimes, using once, few, many, or a class for an expanded clone.

TRBD1 | TRBJ2-3 | many | TRBV4-3 | CASSQLTGVTDTQYF | TGCGCCAGCAGCCAACTGACAGGGGTCACAGATACGCAGTATTTT
NA | TRBJ2-3 | NA | TRBV4-2 | CASSQEETLTDTQYF | TGTGCCAGCAGCCAAGAAGAGACTCTGACAGATACGCAGTATTTT
NA | TRBJ2-3 | few | TRBV5-6 | CASSVTPSITDTQYF | TGTGCCAGCAGTGTAACTCCCAGCATCACAGATACGCAGTATTTT
TRBD2 | TRBJ2-3 | NA | TRBV12-3/TRBV12-4 | CASTQLRGGTDTQYF | TGTGCCAGCACCCAACTGCGGGGGGGCACAGATACGCAGTATTTT
NA | TRBJ2-5 | NA | TRBV4-3 | CASSQEAGLETQYF | TGCGCCAGCAGCCAAGAAGCAGGGCTGGAGACCCAGTACTTC
NA | TRBJ1-4 | many | TRBV6-5 | CASSYRDQGGRKLFF | TGTGCCAGCAGTTACCGGGACCAGGGAGGTCGAAAACTGTTTTTT
TRBD1 | TRBJ1-3 | few | TRBV7-9 | CASSSPLTGTYSGNTIYF | TGTGCCAGCAGCTCCCCCCTGACAGGGACGTACTCTGGAAACACCATATATTTT
TRBD1 | TRBJ2-5 | few | TRBV10-1 | CASSESGGQGMETQYF | TGCGCCAGCAGTGAGTCGGGGGGACAGGGAATGGAGACCCAGTACTTC
TRBD1 | TRBJ1-3 | NA | TRBV7-9 | CASSLGGNGDSRTYTIYF | TGTGCCAGCAGCTTAGGTGGGAACGGGGACAGTCGGACCTACACCATATATTTT
NA | TRBJ1-1 | few | TRBV5-1 | CASSLGDANEAFF | TGCGCCAGCAGCTTGGGTGACGCCAACGAAGCTTTCTTT
NA | TRBJ2-7 | NA | TRBV18 | CASSPPAPGNEQYF | TGTGCCAGCTCACCACCGGCTCCAGGGAACGAGCAGTACTTC
TRBD2 | TRBJ2-3 | once | TRBV2 | CASRFRLAGTDTQYF | TGTGCCAGCAGGTTCAGGCTAGCGGGCACAGATACGCAGTATTTT
TRBD2 | TRBJ2-1 | many | TRBV6-5 | CASSSPLAGGANEQFF | TGTGCCAGCAGTTCGCCACTAGCGGGAGGGGCCAATGAGCAGTTCTTC
NA | TRBJ1-1 | once | TRBV5-5 | CASRYRVTNTEAFF | TGTGCCAGCCGCTACAGGGTAACCAACACTGAAGCTTTCTTT
NA | TRBJ1-6 | few | TRBV27 | CASSFFDSPLHF | TGTGCCAGCAGTTTTTTTGATTCACCCCTCCACTTT
TRBD2 | TRBJ2-3 | NA | TRBV4-2 | CASRSSGGTPKQYF | TGTGCCAGCCGATCTAGCGGGGGTACTCCCAAGCAGTATTTT
NA | TRBJ2-7 | many | TRBV5-1 | CASSLRSSSYEQYF | TGCGCCAGCAGCCTTAGATCGAGCTCCTACGAGCAGTACTTC
NA | TRBJ1-2 | few | TRBV4-3 | CASSQDRGNYGYTF | TGCGCCAGCAGCCAAGATCGGGGGAACTATGGCTACACCTTC
TRBD2 | TRBJ2-1 | NA | TRBV7-9 | CASSPRTSGELSYNEQFF | TGTGCCAGCAGCCCACGGACTAGCGGGGAACTCTCCTACAATGAGCAGTTCTTC
TRBD1 | TRBJ1-4 | NA | TRBV12-3/TRBV12-4 | CASSPGGFPTNEKLFF | TGTGCCAGCAGTCCAGGGGGCTTCCCAACTAATGAAAAACTGTTTTTT
TRBD2 | TRBJ2-3 | NA | TRBV9 | CASSVGTGGTDTQYF | TGTGCCAGCAGCGTGGGGACGGGAGGGACAGATACGCAGTATTTT
NA | TRBJ1-5 | few | TRBV20-1 | CSAVRQTLSNQPQHF | TGCAGTGCGGTGAGGCAGACTCTAAGCAATCAGCCCCAGCATTTT
TRBD2 | TRBJ2-3 | NA | TRBV7-9 | CASSPWVAGGPDTQYF | TGTGCCAGCAGCCCATGGGTAGCGGGGGGTCCAGATACGCAGTATTTT
NA | TRBJ2-3 | NA | TRBV4-1 | CASSQESVPNTDTQYF | TGCGCCAGCAGCCAAGAATCGGTCCCAAACACAGATACGCAGTATTTT
TRBD1 | TRBJ1-6 | NA | TRBV19 | CASSKAAGGVSPLHF | TGTGCCAGTAGTAAAGCAGCAGGGGGCGTTTCACCCCTCCACTTT
NA | TRBJ1-5 | few | TRBV7-8 | CASSLAMGGRPQHF | TGTGCCAGCAGCCTCGCGATGGGCGGTAGGCCCCAGCATTTT
TRBD1 | TRBJ2-7 | NA | TRBV20-1 | CSARVFRTGDPYEQYF | TGCAGTGCTAGAGTTTTTAGGACAGGGGACCCCTACGAGCAGTACTTC
NA | TRBJ2-5 | many | TRBV5-1 | CASSFQGQGETQYF | TGCGCCAGCAGCTTCCAGGGGCAAGGGGAGACCCAGTACTTC
NA | TRBJ2-5 | many | TRBV6-6 | CASRTGYQETQYF | TGTGCCAGCAGAACAGGGTACCAAGAGACCCAGTACTTC